This T cell receptor beta chain comes out of a study of blood T cells in healthy people across ages. Trimming took off 8 bases at V and 2 bases at J, with 17 bases between the two ends. CDR3 length: 14 amino acids. Germline V gene data show CDR1 as SQVTM and CDR2 as ANQGSEA. Primed by a sample-barcoded 5' primer and a J-beta primer mix, a second PCR proceeded for about 7 to 11 cycles. From the 5' RACE reads, TCRdb called clonotypes with MiXCR, one entry per CDR3 protein. The sample has approximately 800,000 distinct CDR3 sequences, roughly 25% seen once; the top ten hold 3%. This clonotype was observed at least ten times. This sample was also put to use in a study of T cells of mothers and their children.

Material for sequencing was blood. The receptor was derived from a boy aged 10-17 years in good health. The chain links TRBV29-1 to TRBJ2-3, with D tentatively TRBD1 (5 bases). The CDR3 protein is CSSRPRADTDTQYF. The CDR3 DNA sequence: TGCAGCTCACGGCCCAGGGCAGACACAGATACGCAGTATTTT.